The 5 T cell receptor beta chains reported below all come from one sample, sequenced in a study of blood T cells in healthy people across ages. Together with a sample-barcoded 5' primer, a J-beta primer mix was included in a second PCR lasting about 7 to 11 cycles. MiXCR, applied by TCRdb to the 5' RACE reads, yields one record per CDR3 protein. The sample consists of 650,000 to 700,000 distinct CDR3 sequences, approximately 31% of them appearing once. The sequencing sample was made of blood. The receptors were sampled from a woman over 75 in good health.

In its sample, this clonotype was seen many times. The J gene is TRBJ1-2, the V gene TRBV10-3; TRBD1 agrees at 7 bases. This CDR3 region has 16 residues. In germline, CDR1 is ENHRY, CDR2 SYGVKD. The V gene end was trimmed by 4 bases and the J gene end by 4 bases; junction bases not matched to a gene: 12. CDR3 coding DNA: TGTGCCATCAGTGCCCCCGACAGGGACTATTTCTATGGCTACACCTTC. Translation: CAISAPDRDYFYGYTF.

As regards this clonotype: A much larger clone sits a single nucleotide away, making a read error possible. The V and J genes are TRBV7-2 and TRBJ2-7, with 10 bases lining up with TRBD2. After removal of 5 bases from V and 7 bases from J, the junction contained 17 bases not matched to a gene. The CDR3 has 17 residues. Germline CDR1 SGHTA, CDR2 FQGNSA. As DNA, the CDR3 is TGTGCCAGCAGCCCCTACCTAGGAGCGGGGGGGAGGAATGAGCAGTACTTC. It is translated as CASSPYLGAGGRNEQYF.

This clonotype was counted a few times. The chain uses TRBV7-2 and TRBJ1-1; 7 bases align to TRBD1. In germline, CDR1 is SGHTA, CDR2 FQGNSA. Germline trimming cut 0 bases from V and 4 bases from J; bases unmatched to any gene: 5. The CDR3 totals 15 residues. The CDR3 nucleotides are TGTGCCAGCAGCTTAGCGCCAGGGGGGAGCACTGAAGCTTTCTTT. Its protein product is CASSLAPGGSTEAFF.

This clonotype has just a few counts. CDR3 nucleotides: TGTGCCAGCAGTTTGGACCCATCCCCCAGCACAGATACGCAGTATTTT. The encoded protein is CASSLDPSPSTDTQYF. The chain recombines TRBV2 with TRBJ2-3; unclear D gene. CDR3 length: 16 residues. V lost 5 bases, J lost 0 bases, and 15 bases lay in between. CDR1 is SNHLY, CDR2 FYNNEI, per germline.

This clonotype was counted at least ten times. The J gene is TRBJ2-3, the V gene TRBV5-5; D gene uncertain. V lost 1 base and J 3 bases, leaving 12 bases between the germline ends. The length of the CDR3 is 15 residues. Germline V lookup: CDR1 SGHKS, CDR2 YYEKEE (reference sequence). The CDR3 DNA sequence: TGTGCCAGCAGCTTGCGACCTACACTAACAGATACGCAGTATTTT. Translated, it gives CASSLRPTLTDTQYF.